This section outlines one T cell receptor beta chain sequence together with its context. Here immunoSEQ multiplex PCR was the method, and the copy in TCRdb shows in-frame clones only, minus some. The sample has about 430,000 clones, roughly 90% seen once; the top ten hold approximately 1.3%. This sample stems from a study of blood T cell repertoires in COVID-19. Study as a whole: COVID-19 samples from acute and convalescent phases originated in the United States, Italy and Spain. Nucleic acid was either cDNA or gDNA, and it came from T cells, B-cell-depleted T cells, or PBMCs.

The sample comprised PBMCs or T cells enriched from blood (not recorded which). This TCR was recovered from a woman under 30 who had been exposed to COVID-19.

The CDR3 loop reads CATSDLTVNQPQHF. For the CDR3, the DNA is TGTGCCACCAGTGATTTGACGGTAAATCAGCCCCAGCATTTT. This chain connects TRBV24-1 to TRBJ1-5; D remains unclear. In germline, CDR1 is KGHDR, CDR2 SFDVKD. The CDR3 runs 14 residues. The V end lost 0 bases, the J end lost 4 bases, and 6 bases lay between the germline ends.